Presented here are 9 T cell receptor beta chains from one specimen sequenced in a study of blood T cell repertoires in COVID-19. This table comes from immunoSEQ multiplex PCR, and its TCRdb copy is limited to in-frame clones, with some not included. Of about 270,000 clones listed, about nine tenths are singletons. Sequencing was performed on peripheral blood. These receptors all come from a man aged 40-49 years with active or convalescent COVID-19.

The CDR3 region has the DNA TGTGCCAGCAGACCAGGGGACCGGGAGACCCAGTACTTC. Amino acid sequence: CASRPGDRETQYF. The chain employs TRBV7-8 and TRBJ2-5; TRBD1 is a possible D gene (6 bases). V lost 6 bases, J lost 5 bases, and 13 bases lay in between. The germline V gene has CDR1 SGHVS and CDR2 FQNEAQ. This CDR3 has 13 amino acids.

This chain joins TRBV7-3 and TRBJ2-1; 10 nucleotides align to TRBD2. V gave up 3 bases and J gave up 7 bases; unmatched junction bases: 18. The CDR3 is made up of 19 amino acids. Germline V gene data show CDR1 as SGHTA and CDR2 as FQGTGA. Here the CDR3 reads CASSFQPRSGRARGNEQFF. DNA for the CDR3: TGTGCCAGCAGCTTCCAACCGAGGAGCGGGAGGGCCCGAGGAAATGAGCAGTTCTTC.

V is TRBV6-4 and J is TRBJ2-3; D might be TRBD2 (7 bases). V was pared by 4 bases and J by 5 bases, with 13 bases between. Germline-derived CDR1 and CDR2 are MRHNA and SNTAGT. This CDR3 comprises 14 residues. CDR3 loop: CASSAGGLLDTQYF. CDR3 nucleotides: TGTGCCAGCAGTGCCGGGGGGCTGCTAGATACGCAGTATTTT.

The chain joins TRBV7-9 to TRBJ1-2, with TRBD1 matching 7 bases. With V trimmed by 4 bases and J by 5 bases, 13 bases remained unmatched. The CDR3 runs 16 residues. Per the germline V gene, CDR1 is SEHNR and CDR2 is FQNEAQ (reference sequence). The DNA of the CDR3 is TGTGCCAGCAGCTCCGGACAGGAGCTTTTGGTTTATGGCTACACCTTC. This codes for CASSSGQELLVYGYTF.

This chain uses TRBV7-8 with TRBJ2-1, with 10 bases aligning to TRBD2. The CDR3 runs 15 residues. With 4 bases clipped from V and 7 bases from J, the junction kept 7 bases outside the gene matches. Per the germline V gene, CDR1 is SGHVS and CDR2 is FQNEAQ. CDR3 protein: CASSSLAGVGNEQFF. Here the CDR3 DNA reads TGTGCCAGCAGCTCCCTAGCGGGAGTAGGTAATGAGCAGTTCTTC.

J is TRBJ1-1 and V is TRBV9; no definite D call. The V gene's germline CDR1 is SGDLS and CDR2 YYNGEE. V shed 0 bases and J shed 0 bases, with 9 bases lying between them. The CDR3 length is 15 residues. Written as DNA, the CDR3 is TGTGCCAGCAGCGTAGCGGTTGGAGTGAACACTGAAGCTTTCTTT. Protein product: CASSVAVGVNTEAFF. Based on the CDR3 plus reference TRBV9 and TRBJ1-1, the full variable domain is DSGVTQTPKHLITATGQRVTLRCSPRSGDLSVYWYQQSLDQGLQFLIQYYNGEERAKGNILERFSAQQFPDLHSELNLSSLELGDSALYFCASSVAVGVNTEAFFGQGTRLTVV.

V gene TRBV5-1 combines with J gene TRBJ1-2, with 9 bases identical to TRBD1. The CDR3 covers 14 residues. V lost 7 bases to trimming and J lost 3 bases; unmatched junction nucleotides: 7. CDR1 SGHRS and CDR2 YFSETQ come from the germline V gene. DNA of the CDR3: TGCGCCAGCGGCGACAGGGGGACGGACTATGGCTACACCTTC. Residues: CASGDRGTDYGYTF. The full variable domain, completed using reference TRBV5-1 and TRBJ1-2, is KAGVTQTPRYLIKTRGQQVTLSCSPISGHRSVSWYQQTPGQGLQFLFEYFSETQRNKGNFPGRFSGRQFSNSRSEMNVSTLELGDSALYLCASGDRGTDYGYTFGSGTRLTVV.

The rearrangement joins TRBV7-9 to TRBJ1-4, with D uncertain. V was trimmed by 4 bases and J by 8 bases, leaving 17 bases between them. CDR3 size: 15 residues. Germline loops: CDR1 SEHNR, CDR2 FQNEAQ (reference sequence). The CDR3 DNA reads as TGTGCCAGCAGCTCAGCCAGAGGGAATAGGGAAAAACTGTTTTTT. This sequence encodes CASSSARGNREKLFF.

This clone has only a few counts. V gene TRBV27 combines with J gene TRBJ1-1; D might be TRBD1 (6 bases). Germline V gene lookup returns CDR1 MNHEY and CDR2 SMNVEV (reference sequence). The CDR3 consists of 13 residues. V dropped 4 bases and J dropped 6 bases, with 12 bases sitting between them. The CDR3: CASSSTGFAEAFF. The CDR3 DNA follows: TGTGCCAGCAGTTCCACAGGGTTCGCTGAAGCTTTCTTT.